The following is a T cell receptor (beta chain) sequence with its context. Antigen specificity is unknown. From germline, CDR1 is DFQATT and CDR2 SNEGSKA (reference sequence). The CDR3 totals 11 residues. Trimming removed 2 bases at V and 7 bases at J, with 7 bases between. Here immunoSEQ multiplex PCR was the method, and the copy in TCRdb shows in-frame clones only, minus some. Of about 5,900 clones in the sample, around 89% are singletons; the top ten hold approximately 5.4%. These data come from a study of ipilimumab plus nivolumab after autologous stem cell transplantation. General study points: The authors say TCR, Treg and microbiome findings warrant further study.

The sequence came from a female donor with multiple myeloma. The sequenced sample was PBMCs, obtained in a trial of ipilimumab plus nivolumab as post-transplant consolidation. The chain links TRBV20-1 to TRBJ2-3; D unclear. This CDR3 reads CSARHMNTQYF. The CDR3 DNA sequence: TGCAGTGCTAGACACATGAATACGCAGTATTTT.